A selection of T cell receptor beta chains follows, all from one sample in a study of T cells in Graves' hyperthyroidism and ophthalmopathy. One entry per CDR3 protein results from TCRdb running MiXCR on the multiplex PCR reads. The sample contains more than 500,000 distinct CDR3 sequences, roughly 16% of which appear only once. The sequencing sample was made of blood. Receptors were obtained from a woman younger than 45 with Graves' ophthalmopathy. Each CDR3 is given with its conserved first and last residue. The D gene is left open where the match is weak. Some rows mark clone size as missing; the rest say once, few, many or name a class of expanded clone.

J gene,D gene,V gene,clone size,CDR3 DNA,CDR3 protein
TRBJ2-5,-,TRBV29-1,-,TGCAGCGTTCTATCCTCAAACCGTGGGGAGACCCAGTACTTC,CSVLSSNRGETQYF
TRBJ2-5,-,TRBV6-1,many,TGTGCCAGCACCAACCCGGGGACCAAAGAGACCCAGTACTTC,CASTNPGTKETQYF
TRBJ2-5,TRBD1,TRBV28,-,TGTGCCAGCACCTCCGGGACAGGGGTACACTTC,CASTSGTGVHF
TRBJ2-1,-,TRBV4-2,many,TGTGCCAGCAGCCAAGGGGTTTACAATGAGCAGTTCTTC,CASSQGVYNEQFF
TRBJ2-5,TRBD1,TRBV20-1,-,TGCAGTGCGACGACACTCAGGGGGGAGACCCAGTACTTC,CSATTLRGETQYF
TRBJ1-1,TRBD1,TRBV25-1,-,TGTGCCAGCAGTGAGGGACAGGGACCCTCCACTGAAGCTTTCTTT,CASSEGQGPSTEAFF
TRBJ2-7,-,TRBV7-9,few,TGTGCCAGCAGCCCAGAGAAGAAAAGGGCCTACGAGCAGTACTTC,CASSPEKKRAYEQYF
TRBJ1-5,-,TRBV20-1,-,TGCAGTGCTAGTCATAGCAATCAGCCCCAGCATTTT,CSASHSNQPQHF
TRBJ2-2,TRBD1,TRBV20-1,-,TGCAGTGCTAAAGTCCCCGGGACAGGGATCACCGGGGAGCTGTTTTTT,CSAKVPGTGITGELFF
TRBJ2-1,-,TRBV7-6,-,TGTGCCAGCAGCTTAAGGGGGGAGGGCCTAAGTGAGCAGTTCTTC,CASSLRGEGLSEQFF
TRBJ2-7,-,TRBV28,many,TGTGCCAGCAGCCAATCCGACCCCCACGAGCAGTACTTC,CASSQSDPHEQYF
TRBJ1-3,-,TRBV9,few,TGTGCCAGCAGCGTAGGGGTCGGCTCTGGAAACACCATATATTTT,CASSVGVGSGNTIYF
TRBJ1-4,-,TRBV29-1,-,TGCAGCGTTCGAACCTCCAGAGATCTAGGAGAAAAACTGTTTTTT,CSVRTSRDLGEKLFF
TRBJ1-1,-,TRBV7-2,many,TGTGCCAGCAGCCCAGACGGGGCGAACACTGAAGCTTTCTTT,CASSPDGANTEAFF
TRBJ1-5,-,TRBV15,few,TGTGCCACCAGCAGGGGCCAGGAAGGAGGTCAGCCCCAGCATTTT,CATSRGQEGGQPQHF
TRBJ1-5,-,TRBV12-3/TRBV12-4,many,TGTGCCAGCAGTTTACGGGCAGGTAGTCAGCCCCAGCATTTT,CASSLRAGSQPQHF
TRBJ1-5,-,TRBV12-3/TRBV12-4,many,TGTGCCAGCAGTCGTGGACAACGTGGACAGCCCCAGCATTTT,CASSRGQRGQPQHF
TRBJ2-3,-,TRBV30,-,TGTGCCTGGGGTAGGATCGGAGATACGCAGTATTTT,CAWGRIGDTQYF
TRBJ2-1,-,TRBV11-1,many,TGTGCCAGCAGCCCTACCCAGCGGGTATACAATGAGCAGTTCTTC,CASSPTQRVYNEQFF
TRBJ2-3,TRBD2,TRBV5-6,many,TGTGCCAGCAGCTTAGCGGGGGAGGCAGATACGCAGTATTTT,CASSLAGEADTQYF
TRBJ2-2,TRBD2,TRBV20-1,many,TGCAGTGCTAGACTCGGGACTAGCGGGAGTGGGGAGCTGTTTTTT,CSARLGTSGSGELFF
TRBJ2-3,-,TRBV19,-,TGTGCCAGTAGAGACGACAGTAGCACAGATACGCAGTATTTT,CASRDDSSTDTQYF
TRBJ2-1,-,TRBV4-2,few,TGTGCCAGCAGCCCGCTCCCATACAATGAGCAGTTCTTC,CASSPLPYNEQFF
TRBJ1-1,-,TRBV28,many,TGTGCCAGCAGTTTATCCAGGAAATCGAACACTGAAGCTTTCTTT,CASSLSRKSNTEAFF
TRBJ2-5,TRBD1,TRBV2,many,TGTGCCGGGAGGGACAGGGGCCGAGACGTAGAGACCCAGTACTTC,CAGRDRGRDVETQYF
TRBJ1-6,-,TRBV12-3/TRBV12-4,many,TGTGCCAGCAGTAAGGGAGGGTCACCCCTCCACTTT,CASSKGGSPLHF
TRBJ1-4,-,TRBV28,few,TGTGCCAGCAGTTTATCCCCGACAGTAACTAATGAAAAACTGTTTTTT,CASSLSPTVTNEKLFF
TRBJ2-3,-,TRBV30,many,TGTGCCTGGAGTGGCCCTTTGGGGGGAGGAAACACAGATACGCAGTATTTT,CAWSGPLGGGNTDTQYF
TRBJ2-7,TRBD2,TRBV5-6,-,TGTGCCAGCAGCTTACTAGCGGGAGTGACCTACGAGCAGTACTTC,CASSLLAGVTYEQYF
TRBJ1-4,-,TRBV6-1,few,TGTGCCAGCAGTCACGTGAGACGGGCAACTAATGAAAAACTGTTTTTT,CASSHVRRATNEKLFF
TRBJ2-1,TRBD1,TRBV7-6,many,TGTGCCAGCAGCCACGGACAGGGGGCCCACAATGAGCAGTTCTTC,CASSHGQGAHNEQFF
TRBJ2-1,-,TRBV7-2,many,TGTGCCAGCAGCTTAGACGGGTCGTACTCCTACAATGAGCAGTTCTTC,CASSLDGSYSYNEQFF
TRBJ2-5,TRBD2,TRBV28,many,TGTGCCAGCAGTCTCAGCGAGCGGGAAGAGGCCCAGTACTTC,CASSLSEREEAQYF
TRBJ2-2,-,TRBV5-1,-,TGCGCCAGCAGCCCCTCGGTAGCGGCCAACACCGGGGAGCTGTTTTTT,CASSPSVAANTGELFF
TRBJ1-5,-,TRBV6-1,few,TGTGCCAGCAGCCGAGGGGAGGGGCCCATCGATCAGCCCCAGCATTTT,CASSRGEGPIDQPQHF
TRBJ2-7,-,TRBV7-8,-,TGTGCCAGCAGCTTGGGGCAAGTCCTCTACCACCCATACGAGCAGTACTTC,CASSLGQVLYHPYEQYF
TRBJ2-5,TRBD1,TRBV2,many,TGTGCCAGCAGGGGCAGGGGGCTTGTTGAGACCCAGTACTTC,CASRGRGLVETQYF
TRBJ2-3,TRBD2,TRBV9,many,TGTGCCAGCAGCTCCGGGACTAGCGGGATAGTCGCAGATACGCAGTATTTT,CASSSGTSGIVADTQYF
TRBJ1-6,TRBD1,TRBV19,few,TGTGCCAGTAGGGTCGACAGGGGGCTGAATTCACCCCTCCACTTT,CASRVDRGLNSPLHF
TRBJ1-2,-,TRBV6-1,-,TGTGCCAGCAGTCCCTCGGGGGACTATGGCTACACCTTC,CASSPSGDYGYTF
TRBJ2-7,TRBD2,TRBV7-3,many,TGTGCCAGCAGCTTAACCGTCTTAGCGGGAGGCCACGAGCAGTACTTC,CASSLTVLAGGHEQYF
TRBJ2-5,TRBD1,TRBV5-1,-,TGCGCCAGCAGCTTGGTGTCAGGGGGCGAAGAGACCCAGTACTTC,CASSLVSGGEETQYF
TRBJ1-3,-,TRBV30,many,TGTGCCTGGATTCCTCGGAGCTCTGGAAACACCATATATTTT,CAWIPRSSGNTIYF
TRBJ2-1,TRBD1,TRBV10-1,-,TGCGCCAGCAGTGAGCTGCGGGACAGGGGGGGAGGGGAGCAGTTCTTC,CASSELRDRGGGEQFF
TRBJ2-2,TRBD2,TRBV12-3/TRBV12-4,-,TGTGCCAGCAGAGTGGAGCGGGAGGGCGTCACCGGGGAGCCGTTTTTT,CASRVEREGVTGEPFF
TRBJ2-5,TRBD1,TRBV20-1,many,TGCAGTTGCGGAGGACCGGGACAGGGGCAAGAGACCCAGTACTTC,CSCGGPGQGQETQYF
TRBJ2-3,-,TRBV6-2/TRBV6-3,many,TGTGCCAGCAGAGAAACGAATTCAGATACGCAGTATTTT,CASRETNSDTQYF
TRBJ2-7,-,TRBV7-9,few,TGTGCCAGCAGCCTCCAGGGGCAGCAGTACTTC,CASSLQGQQYF
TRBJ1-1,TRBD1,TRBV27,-,TGTGCCGGAGACAGGGAAGGGGACACTGAAGCTTTCTTT,CAGDREGDTEAFF
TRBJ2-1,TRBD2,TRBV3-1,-,TGTGCCAGCAGCCACCCTTCACCGTTTCGGACTAGCGGGAGGGGTGACAATGAGCAGTTCTTC,CASSHPSPFRTSGRGDNEQFF
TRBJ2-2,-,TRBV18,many,TGTGCCAGCAACGGTGTGGACACCGGGGAGCTGTTTTTT,CASNGVDTGELFF
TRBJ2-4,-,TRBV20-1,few,TGCAGTGCTAGTAGAGCAAGAGCCAAAAACATTCAGTACTTC,CSASRARAKNIQYF
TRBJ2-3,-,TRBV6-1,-,TGTGCCAGCAGACTCCGGGAGACAGATACGCAGTATTTT,CASRLRETDTQYF
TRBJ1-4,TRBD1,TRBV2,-,TGTGCCAGCAGTAGGACAGGGCTTGAAAAACTGTTTTTT,CASSRTGLEKLFF
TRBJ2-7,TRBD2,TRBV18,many,TGTGCCAGCTCTCTTTTGACTAGCGGGGTCTCCTACGAGCAGTACTTC,CASSLLTSGVSYEQYF
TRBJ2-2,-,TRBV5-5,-,TGTGCCAGCAGCTTGTGGGACTTGAACACCGGGGAGCTGTTTTTT,CASSLWDLNTGELFF
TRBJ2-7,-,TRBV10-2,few,TGCGCCAGCAGTGAGTCGGTGGTTGAGCAGTACTTC,CASSESVVEQYF
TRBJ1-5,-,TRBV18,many,TGTGCCAGCTCACCAAATAGGCCAGGGGCTGGGCAGCCCCAGCATTTT,CASSPNRPGAGQPQHF
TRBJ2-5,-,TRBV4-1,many,TGCGCCAGCAGCAAGGGGGGTCCAGCGGGAGAGACCCAGTACTTC,CASSKGGPAGETQYF
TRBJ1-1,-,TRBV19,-,TGTGCCACCAGCGAGGGGTTTTACACTGAAGCTTTCTTT,CATSEGFYTEAFF